Sequencing of this T cell receptor (beta chain) was carried out in a study of blood T cell repertoires in COVID-19. Germline V gene sequence: CDR1 DFQATT, CDR2 SNEGSKA (reference sequence). The CDR3 spans 11 residues. With V trimmed by 6 bases and J by 15 bases, 10 bases remained unmatched. Clones were read by immunoSEQ multiplex PCR, and TCRdb kept only the in-frame ones, dropping some. This table has under 300,000 clones, about 88% appearing once. Sequencing used PBMCs or T cells enriched from blood (not recorded which). This receptor was identified in a woman aged 60-70 years in a cohort exposed to, infected with or recovered from COVID-19 (not recorded which). J is TRBJ2-1 and V is TRBV20-1; 8 bases map to TRBD2. CDR3 amino acids: CSAVSGSLMFF. Here the CDR3 DNA reads TGCAGTGCGGTGAGCGGGAGTTTAATGTTCTTC.